This T cell receptor (beta chain) was sequenced in a study of cytomegalovirus exposure and HLA in healthy donors. PCR involved 60 Vbeta and 13 Jbeta primers. This table comes from immunoSEQ multiplex PCR, and its TCRdb copy is limited to in-frame clones, with some not included. This sample has about 120,000 clones, with roughly four fifths found just once. With regard to this clone: The antigen remains undetermined.

Trimming took 1 base from V and 4 from J, leaving 11 bases between them. The CDR3 has 15 amino acids. Germline V gene data show CDR1 as MDHEN and CDR2 as SYDVKM. Overall study results and limits: Excluded were some V segments that proved indistinguishable, including TRBV6-2 and TRBV6-3. Later analysis suggested most CMV-associated TCR beta chains were HLA-restricted.

This chain connects TRBV28 to TRBJ1-5, with D possibly being TRBD1 (5 bases). Sequenced: PBMCs. The origin of this receptor is a man between 25 and 39 years old in good health and CMV-seropositive. CDR3 loop: CASSLLQVGNQPQHF. In nucleotides, the CDR3 is TGTGCCAGCAGTTTATTACAGGTGGGGAATCAGCCCCAGCATTTT.